This T cell receptor beta chain was recovered during a study of T cells after yellow fever vaccination. Study-wide results and limits: A weaker secondary response peaked on day 5, the primary on day 15. At around 95% for CD4 and roughly 87% for CD8, most primary-vaccination clones showed up again after the booster. The CD4 and CD8 compartments had a small share of their clonotypes in common.

This clonotype was detected many times. What it binds is unknown. Template switching by 5'RACE produced TCR cDNA, adding a universal primer site and UMIs. TCRdb re-analysed the 5' RACE reads in MiXCR, keeping a single row per CDR3 protein. The sample has some 110,000 distinct CDR3 sequences, more than 7.5% seen once. V shed 5 bases, J shed 8 bases, and the junction held 10 bases outside the gene matches. The CDR3 is made up of 15 amino acids. Germline CDR1 is MNHEY and CDR2 is SMNVEV (reference sequence). Sample: CD8+ T cells sorted from PBMCs, taken 45 days after the yellow fever booster vaccination. This TCR was sampled from a man aged 25 to 40 who received the YFV17D yellow fever vaccine. This sequence joins TRBV27 and TRBJ2-3; 10 positions match TRBD1. In DNA, the CDR3 is TGTGCCAGCAGTACGGGACAGGGGCTACCCGGTACGCAGTATTTT. Translating gives CASSTGQGLPGTQYF.